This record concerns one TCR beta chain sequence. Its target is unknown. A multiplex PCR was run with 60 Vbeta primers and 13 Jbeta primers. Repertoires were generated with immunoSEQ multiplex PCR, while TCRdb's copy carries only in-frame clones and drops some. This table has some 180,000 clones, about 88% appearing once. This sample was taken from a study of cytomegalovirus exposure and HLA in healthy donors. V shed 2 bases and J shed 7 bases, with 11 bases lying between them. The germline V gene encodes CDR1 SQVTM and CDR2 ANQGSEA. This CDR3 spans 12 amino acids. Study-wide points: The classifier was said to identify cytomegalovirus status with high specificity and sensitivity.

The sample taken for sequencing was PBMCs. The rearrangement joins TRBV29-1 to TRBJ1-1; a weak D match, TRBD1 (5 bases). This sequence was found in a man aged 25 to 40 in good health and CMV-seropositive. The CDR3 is CSVEMGGLEAFF. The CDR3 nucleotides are TGCAGCGTTGAAATGGGGGGACTTGAAGCTTTCTTT.